Below are 26 T cell receptor beta chains sequenced from a single sample in a study of beta chain features in type 1 diabetes. The investigators reverse transcribed all of the isolated RNA, so they sequenced expressed TCRB transcripts. Repertoires were generated with immunoSEQ multiplex PCR, while TCRdb's copy carries only in-frame clones and drops some. Of approximately 40,000 clones detected, roughly 50% appear once; the ten largest clones hold about 0.24%. The sequenced sample was stem cell memory CD4+ T cells from blood. The origin of the receptors is a woman younger than 45 in good health.

CDR3 sequence reads: CASSLAYRQNYEQYF. The DNA of the CDR3 is TGTGCCAGCAGCTTAGCGTACCGACAGAACTACGAGCAGTACTTC. The J gene is TRBJ2-7, the V gene TRBV7-9; possible D gene TRBD1, 5 bases. V lost 0 bases, J lost 3 bases, and 12 bases lay in between. The V gene's germline CDR1 is SEHNR and CDR2 FQNEAQ (reference sequence). The CDR3 runs to 15 residues.

The sample holds a few counts of this clone. The V gene is TRBV9, the J gene TRBJ2-5, with D hard to call. Deletions cut 4 bases from V and 5 bases from J, with 12 bases between. CDR1 SGDLS and CDR2 YYNGEE come from the germline V gene. The CDR3 has 13 residues. The chain's CDR3 is CASSPDPGETQYF. The CDR3 bases are TGTGCCAGCAGCCCCGACCCCGGGGAGACCCAGTACTTC.

The V call is TRBV19, the J call TRBJ2-3; TRBD2 matches 8 bases. V shed 2 bases, J shed 5 bases, and the junction held 9 bases outside the gene matches. The CDR3 spans 16 residues. Germline loops: CDR1 LNHDA, CDR2 SQIVND (reference sequence). The CDR3 reads CASSIWAAGEGDTQYF. CDR3 DNA sequence: TGTGCCAGTAGTATATGGGCAGCGGGAGAGGGAGATACGCAGTATTTT.

The chain is built from TRBV4-2 and TRBJ1-5; D is ambiguous. The germline CDR1 and CDR2 sequences are LGHNA and YNFKEQ. V dropped 4 bases and J dropped 4 bases, with 14 bases sitting between them. The CDR3 is 15 amino acids. CDR3 nucleotide sequence: TGTGCCAGCAGCCCCTCGGGCGGAGGAAATCAGCCCCAGCATTTT. This gives the protein CASSPSGGGNQPQHF.

V and J are TRBV5-4 and TRBJ2-1, with D possibly being TRBD1 (6 bases). Germline CDR1 is SGHNT and CDR2 is YYREEE (reference sequence). The CDR3 is made up of 16 amino acids. V lost 4 bases and J lost 2, with 16 bases in between. CDR3 in DNA: TGTGCCAGCAGCCGAGGGTCAGGGGTCCCCTACAATGAGCAGTTCTTC. This codes for CASSRGSGVPYNEQFF.

This clone came up a few times. This rearrangement joins TRBV7-8 to TRBJ1-5; a weak D match, TRBD1 (6 bases). Trimming removed 3 bases at V and 4 bases at J, with 10 bases between. The CDR3 extends over 14 amino acids. The germline V gene encodes CDR1 SGHVS and CDR2 FQNEAQ. The CDR3 DNA reads TGTGCCAGCAGCTTTGCTACAGGGAATCAGCCCCAGCATTTT. Protein: CASSFATGNQPQHF.

This clone was detected a few times. The gene calls are TRBV5-4 and TRBJ1-1; D is perhaps TRBD1 (5 bases). This CDR3 is 15 amino acids long. V shed 0 bases and J shed 1 base, with 10 bases lying between them. Germline-derived CDR1 and CDR2 are SGHNT and YYREEE (reference sequence). As DNA, the CDR3 is TGTGCCAGCAGCTTGGCCAGCACAGGGAACACTGAAGCTTTCTTT. It specifies CASSLASTGNTEAFF.

This clone turned up a few times. This chain uses TRBV14 with TRBJ2-1; unclear D gene. In germline, CDR1 is SGHDN, CDR2 FVKESK. The germline V and J ends were trimmed by 0 bases and 0 bases, with 9 bases remaining between them. CDR3 size: 16 residues. CDR3 protein: CASSQESASSYNEQFF. The DNA of the CDR3 is TGTGCCAGCAGCCAAGAATCGGCTAGCTCCTACAATGAGCAGTTCTTC.

The chain joins TRBV11-2 to TRBJ2-7, with 8 bases that match TRBD1. The germline CDR1 and CDR2 sequences are SGHAT and FQNNGV. The CDR3 length is 15 residues. V was pared by 2 bases and J by 6 bases, with 9 bases of the junction left unmatched. For the CDR3, the DNA is TGTGCCAGCAGCTTAATGGGGACAGGTTCTACCGAGCAGTACTTC. Amino acid sequence: CASSLMGTGSTEQYF.

The chain has TRBV4-3 and TRBJ2-1; maybe TRBD1 (6 bases). V shed 0 bases and J shed 7 bases, with 16 bases lying between them. Germline V lookup: CDR1 LGHNA, CDR2 YSLEER. This CDR3 contains 16 residues. The DNA of the CDR3 is TGCGCCAGCAGCCAAGATCTGGGCAGGGGAGAAAATGAGCAGTTCTTC. Translated, it gives CASSQDLGRGENEQFF.

This chain joins TRBV6-5 and TRBJ2-7; D may be TRBD2 (6 bases). V lost 8 bases and J 7 bases, leaving 12 bases between the germline ends. The CDR3 sequence is 11 residues long. In germline, CDR1 is MNHEY, CDR2 SVGAGI. CDR3 protein: CASFTGREQYF. CDR3 coding DNA: TGTGCCAGCTTTACTGGGAGGGAGCAGTACTTC.

J is TRBJ1-6 and V is TRBV30; 8 nucleotides agree with TRBD1. V shed 3 bases, J shed 8 bases, and the junction held 9 bases outside the gene matches. The CDR3 spans 15 residues. The germline V gene has CDR1 GTSNPN and CDR2 SVGIG (reference sequence). CDR3 residues: CAWSRGQGGDSPLHF. The CDR3 coding sequence is TGTGCCTGGAGCCGCGGACAGGGAGGGGATTCACCCCTCCACTTT.

This chain connects TRBV28 to TRBJ2-1; 7 nucleotides agree with TRBD1. The CDR3 length is 13 residues. Unmatched junction bases numbered 6, after V lost 7 bases and J lost 6 bases. Germline loops: CDR1 MDHEN, CDR2 SYDVKM. The CDR3: CASIRSGGNEQFF. CDR3 bases: TGTGCCAGCATAAGGTCAGGGGGCAATGAGCAGTTCTTC.

This clone was seen a few times. The V call is TRBV29-1, the J call TRBJ1-5; D not certain. CDR1 and CDR2 from the germline V gene are SQVTM and ANQGSEA. The CDR3 is 12 residues long. Trimming pared 4 bases from V and 0 bases from J, leaving 4 bases between. The chain's CDR3 is CSVAGSNQPQHF. The DNA for the CDR3 is TGCAGCGTTGCAGGTAGCAATCAGCCCCAGCATTTT.

The chain carries TRBV28 and TRBJ1-5; 7 bases fit TRBD1. V trimming: 4 bases; J trimming: 0 bases; junction bases outside the gene matches: 3. The germline V gene has CDR1 MDHEN and CDR2 SYDVKM. The CDR3 covers 15 residues. The CDR3 DNA is TGTGCCAGCAGTTCGGGACAGATTAGCAATCAGCCCCAGCATTTT. It translates to CASSSGQISNQPQHF.

This rearrangement joins TRBV7-3 to TRBJ2-1; unclear D gene. The CDR3 length is 13 residues. Germline CDR1 is SGHTA and CDR2 is FQGTGA. The V and J ends lost 1 base and 2 bases respectively, with 3 bases between them. CDR3 DNA sequence: TGTGCCAGCAGCTTAAACACCTACAATGAGCAGTTCTTC. Protein: CASSLNTYNEQFF.

V is TRBV9 and J is TRBJ2-3; 12 bases match TRBD2. V gave up 4 bases and J gave up 7 bases; unmatched junction bases: 7. Germline lookup yields CDR1 SGDLS and CDR2 YYNGEE. CDR3 length equals 15 residues. CDR3 amino acids: CASSPLLAGGHTQYF. CDR3 in DNA: TGTGCCAGCAGCCCGCTGCTAGCGGGAGGGCATACGCAGTATTTT.

The chain carries TRBV2 and TRBJ1-5; no clear D gene. The V and J ends lost 4 bases and 3 bases respectively, with 10 bases between them. Germline-derived CDR1 and CDR2 are SNHLY and FYNNEI. The CDR3 length is 14 residues. The CDR3 protein is CASSGATVNQPQHF. The CDR3 DNA follows: TGTGCCAGCAGTGGTGCAACAGTCAATCAGCCCCAGCATTTT.

The V call is TRBV6-1, the J call TRBJ2-5, with 7 bases that match TRBD2. J lost 1 base, V lost 2 bases, and 1 base had no gene match. The CDR3 runs to 14 residues. Germline CDR1 MNHNS, CDR2 SASEGT. CDR3 bases: TGTGCCAGCAGTGAATGGGGGGGCCAAGAGACCCAGTACTTC. Its translation is CASSEWGGQETQYF.

Only a few counts were recorded for this clone. The V and J genes are TRBV5-1 and TRBJ1-5; 9 nucleotides line up with TRBD1. V shed 4 bases, J shed 4 bases, and the junction held 6 bases outside the gene matches. CDR3 size: 15 residues. Germline loops: CDR1 SGHRS, CDR2 YFSETQ. Written as DNA, the CDR3 is TGCGCCAGCAGCCAAGGAGGGACAGGGAATCAGCCCCAGCATTTT. Protein: CASSQGGTGNQPQHF.

This chain connects TRBV14 to TRBJ2-5, with 12 bases that match TRBD2. V lost 4 bases to trimming and J lost 5 bases; unmatched junction nucleotides: 17. In germline, CDR1 is SGHDN, CDR2 FVKESK. The CDR3 has 19 residues. Written as DNA, the CDR3 is TGTGCCAGCAGCCCCCGAGGCGGACTAGCGGGGTCCGGGAGGGAGACCCAGTACTTC. Its translation is CASSPRGGLAGSGRETQYF.

There are a few counts of this clone. The genes are TRBV30 and TRBJ2-3; 8 positions match TRBD2. Germline loops: CDR1 GTSNPN, CDR2 SVGIG (reference sequence). The CDR3 loop spans 15 amino acids. V shed 1 base, J shed 3 bases, and the junction held 6 bases outside the gene matches. The DNA for the CDR3 is TGTGCCTGGAGTGGTGGTAGCGGGATGACAGATACGCAGTATTTT. This gives the protein CAWSGGSGMTDTQYF.

This clone was detected a few times. The V call is TRBV7-2, the J call TRBJ2-3; maybe TRBD2 (5 bases). This CDR3 region has 14 residues. Trimming removed 2 bases at V and 2 bases at J, with 8 bases between. Germline V gives CDR1 SGHTA, CDR2 FQGNSA. The CDR3 nucleotides read TGTGCCAGCAGCTTACGGGGAACCACAGATACGCAGTATTTT. As protein: CASSLRGTTDTQYF.

The rearrangement links TRBV6-5 to TRBJ2-1; the D gene is possibly TRBD2 (6 bases). V was trimmed by 7 bases and J by 4 bases, leaving 14 bases between them. CDR3 length equals 14 residues. The germline gives CDR1 MNHEY, CDR2 SVGAGI. The CDR3 reads CASNPRDWYNEQFF. DNA for the CDR3: TGTGCCAGCAACCCCCGGGACTGGTACAATGAGCAGTTCTTC.

The chain recombines TRBV18 with TRBJ1-1, with TRBD1 identical over 8 bases. This CDR3 is built from 12 residues. Germline V gene data show CDR1 as KGHSH and CDR2 as LQKENI. Trimming took 5 bases from V and 7 from J; bases not matched to a gene: 3. The CDR3 loop is CASSTTGDEAFF. CDR3 nucleotides: TGTGCCAGCTCAACGACAGGGGATGAAGCTTTCTTT.

The CDR3 region is CASSEGGTLGPQHF. The CDR3 DNA follows: TGTGCCAGCAGTGAGGGCGGGACCCTAGGGCCCCAGCATTTT. The chain has TRBV6-1 and TRBJ1-5, with a tentative D call TRBD1 (5 bases). Trimming cost V 3 bases and J 9 bases, with 15 bases left between them. The CDR3 sequence is 14 residues long. The germline CDR1 and CDR2 sequences are MNHNS and SASEGT.